This record concerns one T cell receptor beta chain sequence. Its specificity is not known. These data originate in a study of spatial heterogeneity in lung cancer. For the study at large: PBMC samples from follow-up, where available, were sequenced a median of roughly two years after resection.

Noted time point: blood at routine non-recurrence follow-up after resection. A unique molecular identifier was carried by every single TCR cDNA molecule. TCRdb used MiXCR to reprocess the 5' RACE reads, holding one entry per CDR3 protein. The sample shows tens of thousands of distinct CDR3 sequences, 10% to 15% of them seen only once. Between the trimmed V and J ends, which lost 4 bases and 2 bases, there was a span of 4 bases. This CDR3 has 11 residues. CDR1 is SGHKS, CDR2 YYEKEE, per germline (reference sequence). Study-level results: Among blood samples, ubiquitous expanded tumor TCRs appeared more at resection than at follow-up.

The clonotype comes from a male donor with early-stage non-small cell lung cancer. The V and J genes are TRBV5-5 and TRBJ2-7; no definite D call. The sequences come from PBMCs, collected at follow-up. The CDR3 sequence: CASSAAYEQYF. The CDR3 DNA reads as TGTGCCAGCAGCGCAGCCTACGAGCAGTACTTC.